The 31 T cell receptor beta chains reported below all come from one sample, sequenced in a study of shared clonotypes between healthy human individuals. Libraries were prepared by immunoSEQ multiplex PCR; TCRdb keeps only in-frame clonotypes and omits some of them. The top ten hold about 0.06% of the sample, which has approximately 620,000 clones, 95% to 98% seen once. Sequenced input: naive CD4+ T cells sorted from blood. The subset was: CD45RA+ positively selected. The receptors come from a woman between 25 and 40 years old in good health.

Written as DNA, the CDR3 is TGTGCCAGCTCACCGCCGGGACAGGGGAGCTATGGCTACACCTTC. Translation gives CASSPPGQGSYGYTF. This chain joins TRBV18 and TRBJ1-2, with 10 nucleotides matching TRBD1. Germline assignment: CDR1 KGHSH and CDR2 LQKENI. The length of the CDR3 is 15 residues. Losses at the gene ends were 3 bases for V and 4 bases for J; bases not matched to a gene: 5.

The V and J genes are TRBV5-4 and TRBJ1-3; D is ambiguous. The V gene lost 2 bases and the J gene lost 0 bases, with 6 bases spanning the gap. CDR1 SGHNT and CDR2 YYREEE come from the germline V gene (reference sequence). This CDR3 is built from 14 residues. The CDR3: CASSLGTSGNTIYF. The DNA of the CDR3 is TGTGCCAGCAGCTTAGGAACCTCTGGAAACACCATATATTTT.

V and J are TRBV27 and TRBJ2-7, with D maybe TRBD2 (6 bases). Per germline, CDR1 MNHEY and CDR2 SMNVEV (reference sequence). The CDR3 contains 17 residues. Trimming took off 6 bases at V and 2 bases at J, with 23 bases between the two ends. For the CDR3, the DNA is TGTGCCAGCAGGGAATTGGCGATGGCGGGATCCACCTACGAGCAGTACTTC. This encodes CASRELAMAGSTYEQYF.

The V call is TRBV9, the J call TRBJ2-7; perhaps TRBD1 as D (6 bases). V lost 1 base and J 1 base, leaving 6 bases between the germline ends. The CDR3 sequence is 13 residues long. Looked up from germline, CDR1 is SGDLS and CDR2 is YYNGEE. Here the CDR3 reads CASSVTGSYEQYF. The CDR3 nucleotides read TGTGCCAGCAGCGTAACAGGGTCCTACGAGCAGTACTTC.

This CDR3 reads CSVEDGGLASYNEQFF. CDR3 bases: TGCAGCGTTGAAGATGGGGGACTAGCCTCCTACAATGAGCAGTTCTTC. The genes are TRBV29-1 and TRBJ2-1, with 9 nucleotides matching TRBD2. Germline V gene lookup returns CDR1 SQVTM and CDR2 ANQGSEA. Losses at the gene ends were 0 bases for V and 0 bases for J; bases not matched to a gene: 3. The CDR3 sequence is 16 residues long.

J is TRBJ2-5 and V is TRBV5-1; 11 bases line up with TRBD2. Germline loops: CDR1 SGHRS, CDR2 YFSETQ. This CDR3 contains 16 residues. Trimming took 5 bases from V and 5 from J; bases not matched to a gene: 11. This CDR3 is CASSRTLAGGAETQYF. CDR3 in DNA: TGCGCCAGCAGTCGAACTCTAGCGGGAGGCGCGGAGACCCAGTACTTC. Looking up the rest from reference TRBV5-1 and TRBJ2-5 gives the full variable domain: KAGVTQTPRYLIKTRGQQVTLSCSPISGHRSVSWYQQTPGQGLQFLFEYFSETQRNKGNFPGRFSGRQFSNSRSEMNVSTLELGDSALYLCASSRTLAGGAETQYFGPGTRLLVL.

This rearrangement joins TRBV19 to TRBJ1-2, with D perhaps TRBD1 (5 bases). V gave up 9 bases and J gave up 4 bases, with 18 bases separating them. CDR1 LNHDA and CDR2 SQIVND come from the germline V gene (reference sequence). This CDR3 region has 14 residues. CDR3: CASRQGGGSYGYTF. In DNA form, the CDR3 reads TGTGCCAGCCGTCAGGGCGGTGGGAGCTATGGCTACACCTTC.

The genes are TRBV2 and TRBJ2-1, with a weak D call TRBD1 (5 bases). The CDR3 length is 17 residues. Trimming left V 4 bases short and J 5 bases short, with 21 bases between. CDR1 SNHLY and CDR2 FYNNEI come from the germline V gene. CDR3: CASSAESLGVSNNEQFF. Written as DNA, the CDR3 is TGTGCCAGCAGTGCAGAAAGCTTAGGGGTTAGCAACAATGAGCAGTTCTTC.

This clone was found once. The gene calls are TRBV5-4 and TRBJ2-2; D is perhaps TRBD1 (6 bases). The CDR3 runs 19 residues. Trimming pared 4 bases from V and 3 bases from J, leaving 25 bases between. Germline V gene sequence: CDR1 SGHNT, CDR2 YYREEE (reference sequence). The CDR3 DNA reads TGTGCCAGCAGCCTAAGGGGGACCAGAGGCCGATACGACACCGGGGAGCTGTTTTTT. The encoded protein is CASSLRGTRGRYDTGELFF.

The chain joins TRBV7-8 to TRBJ2-7; D possibly corresponds to TRBD2 (5 bases). This CDR3 has 13 amino acids. Deletions cut 5 bases from V and 4 bases from J, with 12 bases between. CDR1 and CDR2 (germline): SGHVS, FQNEAQ. This CDR3 is CASSPRTGYEQYF. CDR3 bases: TGTGCCAGCAGCCCCCGAACGGGATACGAGCAGTACTTC.

V usage is TRBV2 and J usage is TRBJ2-5; TRBD2 matches 8 bases. The junction had 11 bases not matched to a gene; V was cut back by 6 bases and J by 5 bases. This CDR3 has 15 residues. Germline CDR1 and CDR2: SNHLY and FYNNEI. In DNA form, the CDR3 reads TGTGCCAGCAGGAGTTACTCGGGGGGGCAGGAGACCCAGTACTTC. As protein: CASRSYSGGQETQYF. Using reference TRBV2 and TRBJ2-5 for the parts outside the CDR3, the full variable domain is EPEVTQTPSHQVTQMGQEVILRCVPISNHLYFYWYRQILGQKVEFLVSFYNNEISEKSEIFDDQFSVERPDGSNFTLKIRSTKLEDSAMYFCASRSYSGGQETQYFGPGTRLLVL.

This rearrangement joins TRBV6-5 to TRBJ1-2; D unclear. The CDR3 is 15 residues long. CDR1 and CDR2 (germline): MNHEY, SVGAGI. Trimming removed 2 bases from V and 8 bases from J, with 18 bases in between. The CDR3 protein is CASSYPLGFLGGYTF. The CDR3 nucleotides read TGTGCCAGCAGTTACCCTTTAGGGTTCTTGGGGGGCTACACCTTC.

V gene TRBV27 combines with J gene TRBJ2-7; 7 bases match TRBD2. Germline CDR1 is MNHEY and CDR2 is SMNVEV (reference sequence). The CDR3 totals 15 residues. The V and J ends lost 6 bases and 0 bases, in that order; junction bases with no gene match: 8. The CDR3 DNA is TGTGCCAGCAGCGTAGCGGGCGCTAGCTCCTACGAGCAGTACTTC. Its translation: CASSVAGASSYEQYF.

The chain uses TRBV6-5 and TRBJ1-2, with D perhaps matching TRBD1 (5 bases). The length of the CDR3 is 15 residues. V was trimmed by 5 bases and J by 5 bases, leaving 18 bases between them. The germline gives CDR1 MNHEY, CDR2 SVGAGI. The CDR3 sequence: CASSTRTRGGYGYTF. The CDR3 DNA follows: TGTGCCAGCAGTACACGGACAAGGGGAGGATATGGCTACACCTTC.

V and J are TRBV9 and TRBJ2-7, with D uncertain. V lost 4 bases, J lost 4 bases, and 6 bases lay in between. Per germline, CDR1 SGDLS and CDR2 YYNGEE. The CDR3 has 11 residues. The CDR3, as DNA: TGTGCCAGCAGCTCCGGGTACGAGCAGTACTTC. It codes for CASSSGYEQYF.

The V call is TRBV29-1, the J call TRBJ1-1; D is ambiguous. CDR3 size: 12 residues. V shed 5 bases and J shed 0 bases, with 7 bases lying between them. CDR1 is SQVTM, CDR2 ANQGSEA, per germline. The CDR3 DNA follows: TGCAGCGTTTACGGCATGAACACTGAAGCTTTCTTT. Its translation: CSVYGMNTEAFF.

This chain connects TRBV6-5 to TRBJ1-2, with D possibly being TRBD1 (6 bases). V was shortened by 6 bases and J by 2 bases, with 13 bases between the two germline ends. Germline assignment: CDR1 MNHEY and CDR2 SVGAGI. CDR3 size: 14 residues. The CDR3, as DNA: TGTGCCAGCAGGTTACAGGGAAACAACTATGGCTACACCTTC. Protein product: CASRLQGNNYGYTF.

The chain is built from TRBV4-2 and TRBJ2-4; D is perhaps TRBD2 (5 bases). The germline CDR1 and CDR2 sequences are LGHNA and YNFKEQ. CDR3 length equals 15 residues. The V end was cut by 0 bases, the J end by 6 bases, with 12 bases between. CDR3 residues: CASSQEWELRNIQYF. The CDR3 DNA sequence: TGTGCCAGCAGCCAAGAATGGGAGCTTAGAAACATTCAGTACTTC.

This clone appeared a few times. At one end the junction does not follow the germline gene, possibly because of a read error. The rearrangement links TRBV2 to TRBJ1-5; the D gene is possibly TRBD1 (5 bases). From germline, CDR1 is SNHLY and CDR2 FYNNEI. This CDR3 spans 13 amino acids. CDR3 amino acids: CASREAGWEPQHF. CDR3 DNA: TGTGCCAGCAGAGAAGCAGGGTGGGAGCCCCAGCATTTT.

The CDR3 bases are TGTGCCAGCGCCGGGACTAGCGGGAGATCCCTCACAGATACGCAGTATTTT. This gives the protein CASAGTSGRSLTDTQYF. This rearrangement joins TRBV19 to TRBJ2-3; TRBD2 matches 14 bases. Germline-derived CDR1 and CDR2 are LNHDA and SQIVND (reference sequence). CDR3 length equals 17 residues. With 9 bases clipped from V and 2 bases from J, the junction kept 10 bases outside the gene matches.

V usage is TRBV6-5 and J usage is TRBJ2-3, with D hard to call. Between the trimmed V and J ends, which lost 1 base and 4 bases, there was a span of 9 bases. Per germline, CDR1 MNHEY and CDR2 SVGAGI. The CDR3 extends over 14 amino acids. DNA of the CDR3: TGTGCCAGCAGTTACTGGCAGCGTGCAGATACGCAGTATTTT. This gives the protein CASSYWQRADTQYF.

The rearrangement joins TRBV5-4 to TRBJ2-7, with 11 bases aligning to TRBD2. The germline CDR1 and CDR2 sequences are SGHNT and YYREEE (reference sequence). This CDR3 is 15 amino acids long. The V and J ends lost 4 bases and 1 base, in that order; junction bases with no gene match: 4. CDR3 sequence: CASSTRTSGSYEQYF. Written as DNA, the CDR3 is TGTGCCAGCAGCACCCGGACTAGCGGGTCCTACGAGCAGTACTTC.

The chain uses TRBV19 and TRBJ2-1; no definite D call. Germline values: CDR1 LNHDA, CDR2 SQIVND (reference sequence). The CDR3 consists of 11 residues. With 1 base removed from V and 9 bases from J, the gap between germline ends came to 4 bases. In DNA, the CDR3 is TGTGCCAGTAGTATAGGCCCTGAGCAGTTCTTC. The encoded protein is CASSIGPEQFF.

The chain employs TRBV28 and TRBJ1-5, with a tentative D call TRBD1 (5 bases). CDR3 length equals 14 residues. Trimming left V 6 bases short and J 0 bases short, with 9 bases between. Germline loops: CDR1 MDHEN, CDR2 SYDVKM. DNA of the CDR3: TGTGCCAGCAGGCGGGACCTTAGCAATCAGCCCCAGCATTTT. Its translation is CASRRDLSNQPQHF.

This clone has just one count. The chain joins TRBV6-5 to TRBJ2-7, with D possibly matching TRBD2 (6 bases). Germline values: CDR1 MNHEY, CDR2 SVGAGI. The CDR3 is 13 amino acids. The V end lost 6 bases, the J end lost 3 bases, and 12 bases lay between the germline ends. This CDR3 reads CASRGAGSYEQYF. In nucleotides, the CDR3 is TGTGCCAGCAGAGGAGCGGGCAGCTACGAGCAGTACTTC.

The chain uses TRBV28 and TRBJ2-7; D remains ambiguous. Germline lookup yields CDR1 MDHEN and CDR2 SYDVKM. This CDR3 is built from 12 residues. Trimming removed 5 bases from V and 2 bases from J, with 7 bases in between. The CDR3 coding sequence is TGTGCCAGCAGTACTGGAACCTACGAGCAGTACTTC. Translated, it gives CASSTGTYEQYF.

With regard to this clone: Other DNA sequences of this sample code for an identical CDR3. The chain couples TRBV2 to TRBJ1-1; 11 bases line up with TRBD1. Looked up from germline, CDR1 is SNHLY and CDR2 is FYNNEI. V shed 6 bases, J shed 4 bases, and the junction held 1 base outside the gene matches. CDR3 length equals 13 residues. CDR3 sequence (DNA): TGTGCCAGCAGAGGACAGGGGGCCACTGAAGCTTTCTTT. Its protein is CASRGQGATEAFF. The complete variable domain, with remaining parts taken from reference TRBV2 and TRBJ1-1, reads EPEVTQTPSHQVTQMGQEVILRCVPISNHLYFYWYRQILGQKVEFLVSFYNNEISEKSEIFDDQFSVERPDGSNFTLKIRSTKLEDSAMYFCASRGQGATEAFFGQGTRLTVV.

The J gene is TRBJ2-6, the V gene TRBV5-4; D is possibly TRBD1 (6 bases). The germline gives CDR1 SGHNT, CDR2 YYREEE (reference sequence). The CDR3 spans 17 residues. Deletions cut 0 bases from V and 3 bases from J, with 13 bases between. CDR3: CASSLVQGRRGANVLTF. The CDR3 bases are TGTGCCAGCAGCTTGGTACAGGGTAGACGTGGGGCCAACGTCCTGACTTTC. Looking up the rest from reference TRBV5-4 and TRBJ2-6 gives the full variable domain: ETGVTQSPTHLIKTRGQQVTLRCSSQSGHNTVSWYQQALGQGPQFIFQYYREEENGRGNFPPRFSGLQFPNYSSELNVNALELDDSALYLCASSLVQGRRGANVLTFGAGSRLTVL.

This chain connects TRBV6-5 to TRBJ1-1; no clear D gene. The germline gives CDR1 MNHEY, CDR2 SVGAGI. V was shortened by 6 bases and J by 4 bases, with 9 bases between the two germline ends. The CDR3 runs 12 residues. The CDR3 nucleotides read TGTGCCAGCAGGAGGATCGGCACTGAAGCTTTCTTT. Amino acids: CASRRIGTEAFF.

The V gene is TRBV6-5, the J gene TRBJ2-7; D may correspond to TRBD1 or TRBD2 (5 bases each). Trimming removed 2 bases from V and 4 bases from J, with 12 bases in between. Germline-derived CDR1 and CDR2 are MNHEY and SVGAGI. The CDR3 spans 14 residues. CDR3 residues: CASSYNRPGYEQYF. The DNA for the CDR3 is TGTGCCAGCAGTTACAACAGGCCGGGGTACGAGCAGTACTTC.

This chain connects TRBV11-3 to TRBJ1-1; TRBD1 might be the D (5 bases). Germline assignment: CDR1 SGHNT and CDR2 YENEEA. V lost 5 bases to trimming and J lost 5 bases, with 18 bases between them. The CDR3 totals 15 residues. Here the CDR3 reads CASSPGRDRNTEAFF. The DNA of the CDR3 is TGTGCCAGCAGCCCCGGCCGAGACAGAAATACTGAAGCTTTCTTT.